This is a list of T cell receptor beta chains from one sample in a study of post-analysis software for immune sequencing data. TCRdb called the PCR reads again in MiXCR, with one record for every CDR3 protein. Of 700,000 to 900,000 distinct CDR3 sequences listed, around 46% are singletons. Sequencing input: blood. Receptors were obtained from a girl aged 5-17 years with multiple sclerosis. Each CDR3 is given with its conserved first and last residue. Each record gives: J gene, clone size, V gene, D gene, CDR3 protein, CDR3 DNA. A D gene is named only where the DNA matches it firmly. Clone size, where shown, is once, few, many, or a class for clones that have expanded.

J: TRBJ2-7; size: .; V: TRBV7-3; D: .; CDR3: CASSLMDGGTPYNEQYF; DNA: TGTGCCAGCAGCTTAATGGACGGGGGAACGCCCTACAATGAGCAGTACTTC
J: TRBJ2-1; size: .; V: TRBV29-1; D: TRBD1; CDR3: CSAVPGQAYSEQFF; DNA: TGCAGCGCCGTTCCGGGACAGGCATACAGTGAGCAGTTCTTC
J: TRBJ2-4; size: .; V: TRBV7-2; D: .; CDR3: CASNPLGGLAKNIQYF; DNA: TGTGCCAGCAACCCCCTGGGGGGCCTAGCCAAAAACATTCAGTACTTC
J: TRBJ1-2; size: .; V: TRBV12-5; D: .; CDR3: CASGTRTVPNYGYTF; DNA: TGTGCTAGTGGTACCCGGACAGTCCCTAACTATGGCTACACCTTC
J: TRBJ2-3; size: .; V: TRBV6-5; D: .; CDR3: CASSQTVTDTQYF; DNA: TGTGCCAGCAGTCAGACAGTCACAGATACGCAGTATTTT
J: TRBJ1-1; size: .; V: TRBV11-3; D: .; CDR3: CASSLGRLRNTEAFF; DNA: TGTGCCAGCAGCTTAGGCCGTCTGAGGAACACTGAAGCTTTCTTT
J: TRBJ1-4; size: few; V: TRBV27; D: TRBD1; CDR3: CASSLTAGGTNEKLFF; DNA: TGTGCCAGCAGTTTAACCGCAGGGGGAACTAATGAAAAACTGTTTTTT
J: TRBJ1-2; size: .; V: TRBV5-1; D: .; CDR3: CASRSTQGNYGYTF; DNA: TGCGCCAGCAGATCGACCCAGGGAAACTATGGCTACACCTTC
J: TRBJ2-3; size: .; V: TRBV12-5; D: TRBD1; CDR3: CASGPDRGRTDTQYF; DNA: TGTGCTAGTGGTCCGGACAGGGGGCGAACAGATACGCAGTATTTT
J: TRBJ2-7; size: .; V: TRBV6-1; D: TRBD1; CDR3: CASRGDRAPSYEQYF; DNA: TGTGCCAGCAGGGGAGACAGGGCTCCTTCCTACGAGCAGTACTTC
J: TRBJ1-2; size: .; V: TRBV6-1; D: .; CDR3: CASSERQGSLTNYGYTF; DNA: TGTGCCAGCAGTGAACGTCAGGGGTCTCTCACTAACTATGGCTACACCTTC
J: TRBJ2-7; size: .; V: TRBV28; D: .; CDR3: CASSLKDKALSYEQYF; DNA: TGTGCCAGCAGTTTAAAAGACAAGGCCCTATCCTACGAGCAGTACTTC
J: TRBJ2-7; size: few; V: TRBV29-1; D: .; CDR3: CSVDVLGEKGYEQYF; DNA: TGCAGCGTTGATGTCTTAGGCGAAAAGGGCTACGAGCAGTACTTC
J: TRBJ1-2; size: few; V: TRBV3-1; D: .; CDR3: CASSIRNGEHGYTF; DNA: TGTGCCAGCAGTATCCGTAATGGGGAACATGGCTACACCTTC
J: TRBJ2-5; size: few; V: TRBV20-1; D: .; CDR3: CSATGGQYQETQYF; DNA: TGCAGTGCTACTGGTGGACAGTACCAAGAGACCCAGTACTTC
J: TRBJ2-5; size: .; V: TRBV5-1; D: TRBD1; CDR3: CASGTTGEETQYF; DNA: TGCGCCAGCGGCACCACAGGGGAAGAGACCCAGTACTTC
J: TRBJ2-3; size: few; V: TRBV5-1; D: .; CDR3: CASSGGLTPTDTQYF; DNA: TGCGCCAGCAGCGGGGGCCTCACTCCGACAGATACGCAGTATTTT
J: TRBJ2-7; size: .; V: TRBV10-1; D: .; CDR3: CASSESAETHYEQYF; DNA: TGCGCCAGCAGTGAGTCCGCCGAGACCCACTACGAGCAGTACTTC
J: TRBJ2-7; size: .; V: TRBV20-1; D: .; CDR3: CSARDPAGGNEQYF; DNA: TGCAGTGCTAGAGATCCCGCAGGTGGGAACGAGCAGTACTTC
J: TRBJ2-1; size: .; V: TRBV29-1; D: .; CDR3: CSVFPGTDEQFF; DNA: TGCAGCGTTTTCCCAGGAACCGATGAGCAGTTCTTC
J: TRBJ2-3; size: few; V: TRBV7-9; D: TRBD2; CDR3: CASSFMIRLLAGEADTQYF; DNA: TGTGCCAGCAGCTTTATGATCCGCTTACTAGCGGGAGAGGCGGATACGCAGTATTTT
J: TRBJ2-7; size: .; V: TRBV5-8; D: .; CDR3: CASSPEARFSYEQYF; DNA: TGTGCCAGCAGTCCTGAGGCTCGGTTCTCCTACGAGCAGTACTTC
J: TRBJ2-7; size: .; V: TRBV20-1; D: TRBD2; CDR3: CSAGTSGRALPNEQYF; DNA: TGCAGTGCCGGGACTAGCGGGAGGGCCCTCCCCAACGAGCAGTACTTC
J: TRBJ2-3; size: .; V: TRBV27; D: .; CDR3: CASSPGGWDTQYF; DNA: TGTGCCAGCAGTCCCGGGGGATGGGATACGCAGTATTTT
J: TRBJ1-5; size: few; V: TRBV27; D: .; CDR3: CASSLSSLAWGNQPQHF; DNA: TGTGCCAGCAGTTTATCCTCCCTGGCCTGGGGCAATCAGCCCCAGCATTTT
J: TRBJ1-5; size: .; V: TRBV6-6; D: .; CDR3: CASSYLGEGNQPQHF; DNA: TGTGCCAGCAGTTATCTAGGGGAAGGCAATCAGCCCCAGCATTTT
J: TRBJ2-1; size: few; V: TRBV2; D: .; CDR3: CASSNPLRGRGVYNEQFF; DNA: TGTGCCAGCAGTAACCCCCTGCGGGGCAGGGGCGTCTACAATGAGCAGTTCTTC
J: TRBJ1-2; size: few; V: TRBV7-9; D: TRBD1; CDR3: CASSHRDRGGSLYGYTF; DNA: TGTGCCAGCAGCCACCGGGACAGGGGTGGCTCCCTCTATGGCTACACCTTC
J: TRBJ2-3; size: once; V: TRBV28; D: .; CDR3: CASNLLGTDTQYF; DNA: TGTGCCAGCAACCTCCTGGGCACAGATACGCAGTATTTT
J: TRBJ2-7; size: few; V: TRBV28; D: TRBD2; CDR3: CASNPTSGGIYEQYF; DNA: TGTGCCTCCAATCCGACTAGCGGGGGAATCTACGAGCAGTACTTC
J: TRBJ2-1; size: .; V: TRBV6-5; D: .; CDR3: CASSDRIPYNEQFF; DNA: TGTGCCAGCAGTGACCGGATTCCCTACAATGAGCAGTTCTTC
J: TRBJ2-3; size: once; V: TRBV7-8; D: TRBD2; CDR3: CASTSWEGLTDTQYF; DNA: TGTGCCAGCACCAGTTGGGAGGGCCTTACAGATACGCAGTATTTT
J: TRBJ2-7; size: .; V: TRBV20-1; D: TRBD1; CDR3: CSATTSLQGAFYEQYF; DNA: TGCAGTGCAACCACCAGTTTGCAGGGGGCTTTCTACGAGCAGTACTTC
J: TRBJ2-7; size: .; V: TRBV14; D: .; CDR3: CASSQMYRLNEQYF; DNA: TGTGCCAGCAGCCAAATGTATCGGTTAAACGAGCAGTACTTC
J: TRBJ1-6; size: few; V: TRBV7-9; D: TRBD1; CDR3: CASSSTGVDSPLHF; DNA: TGTGCCAGCAGCTCGACAGGGGTTGATTCACCCCTCCACTTT
J: TRBJ2-3; size: .; V: TRBV29-1; D: .; CDR3: CSVLIGTQYF; DNA: TGCAGCGTACTGATCGGTACGCAGTATTTT
J: TRBJ2-4; size: .; V: TRBV15; D: TRBD2; CDR3: CATSRGLAGEAKNIQYF; DNA: TGTGCCACCAGCAGAGGGCTAGCGGGAGAGGCCAAAAACATTCAGTACTTC
J: TRBJ1-2; size: once; V: TRBV20-1; D: .; CDR3: CSAPQMGHYGYTF; DNA: TGCAGTGCCCCCCAGATGGGCCACTATGGCTACACCTTC
J: TRBJ1-5; size: .; V: TRBV10-3; D: .; CDR3: CAISETGGNQPQHF; DNA: TGTGCCATCAGTGAGACGGGGGGCAATCAGCCCCAGCATTTT
J: TRBJ2-1; size: .; V: TRBV29-1; D: .; CDR3: CSVEDNNEQFF; DNA: TGCAGCGTTGAAGATAACAATGAGCAGTTCTTC
J: TRBJ2-1; size: .; V: TRBV5-1; D: .; CDR3: CASSPRHHTDEQFF; DNA: TGCGCCAGCAGCCCCCGCCACCATACGGATGAGCAGTTCTTC
J: TRBJ1-6; size: .; V: TRBV7-9; D: .; CDR3: CASSPGATSLHF; DNA: TGTGCCAGCAGCCCTGGGGCGACGTCACTCCACTTT
J: TRBJ2-1; size: .; V: TRBV20-1; D: .; CDR3: CSATEYVGSYNEQFF; DNA: TGCAGTGCTACAGAGTACGTCGGCTCCTACAATGAGCAGTTCTTC
J: TRBJ2-3; size: .; V: TRBV29-1; D: .; CDR3: CSVEKGDTQYF; DNA: TGCAGCGTTGAAAAAGGAGATACGCAGTATTTT
J: TRBJ1-1; size: .; V: TRBV3-1; D: .; CDR3: CASSQRHSAENTEAFF; DNA: TGTGCCAGCAGCCAGCGACATTCTGCGGAGAACACTGAAGCTTTCTTT
J: TRBJ2-5; size: .; V: TRBV4-3; D: TRBD1; CDR3: CASSLRLDREETQYF; DNA: TGCGCCAGCAGCCTCCGCCTCGACAGGGAGGAGACCCAGTACTTC
J: TRBJ1-1; size: .; V: TRBV29-1; D: TRBD1; CDR3: CSATGGATEAFF; DNA: TGCAGCGCTACAGGGGGGGCCACTGAAGCTTTCTTT
J: TRBJ2-5; size: .; V: TRBV6-6; D: .; CDR3: CASSYHPGETQYF; DNA: TGTGCCAGCAGTTACCATCCTGGAGAGACCCAGTACTTC
J: TRBJ2-1; size: .; V: TRBV5-1; D: TRBD2; CDR3: CASRETSTNEQFF; DNA: TGCGCCAGCAGGGAGACTAGCACCAATGAGCAGTTCTTC
J: TRBJ1-2; size: .; V: TRBV20-1; D: .; CDR3: CSARASYKDNYGYTF; DNA: TGCAGTGCTAGAGCATCTTATAAGGATAACTATGGCTACACCTTC
J: TRBJ2-7; size: few; V: TRBV6-5; D: TRBD2; CDR3: CASRIKAGVSYEQYF; DNA: TGTGCCAGCAGAATTAAAGCGGGAGTTTCCTACGAGCAGTACTTC
J: TRBJ2-5; size: .; V: TRBV20-1; D: .; CDR3: CSAALRASWAGGEETQYF; DNA: TGCAGTGCCGCCCTTCGGGCTAGCTGGGCCGGAGGGGAAGAGACCCAGTACTTC
J: TRBJ2-1; size: .; V: TRBV3-1; D: .; CDR3: CASVPSSLFWDVCSYNEQFF; DNA: TGTGCCAGCGTCCCATCGTCCCTCTTTTGGGACGTATGCTCCTACAATGAGCAGTTCTTC
J: TRBJ2-3; size: .; V: TRBV20-1; D: .; CDR3: CSARRIDGALLTDTQYF; DNA: TGCAGTGCTAGACGAATTGACGGGGCCCTCCTCACAGATACGCAGTATTTT
J: TRBJ2-3; size: .; V: TRBV7-2; D: TRBD2; CDR3: CASSLAGGISGTQYF; DNA: TGTGCCAGCAGCTTAGCGGGGGGGATCAGCGGTACGCAGTATTTT
J: TRBJ1-2; size: .; V: TRBV12-3/TRBV12-4; D: .; CDR3: CAGTATSDGYTF; DNA: TGTGCCGGCACCGCCACCTCCGATGGCTACACCTTC
J: TRBJ2-1; size: many; V: TRBV7-2; D: .; CDR3: CASSPAIVGEQFF; DNA: TGTGCCAGCAGCCCCGCCATAGTGGGTGAGCAGTTCTTC
J: TRBJ2-7; size: few; V: TRBV12-3/TRBV12-4; D: .; CDR3: CASSFQESTYEQYF; DNA: TGTGCCAGCAGTTTTCAGGAGTCCACCTACGAGCAGTACTTC
J: TRBJ2-3; size: .; V: TRBV28; D: TRBD2; CDR3: CASSLGAGEGDTQYF; DNA: TGTGCCAGCAGCCTCGGGGCGGGAGAAGGAGATACGCAGTATTTT